This T cell receptor (beta chain) is drawn from a study of T cells expressing NK-cell markers. Background on the study: Obtained from sorted CD3+CD56+NKG2C+, CD3+CD56+NKG2C- and CD3+CD56-NKG2C+ T cells were the TCR beta repertoires.

One entry per CDR3 protein, without DNA, is what TCRdb gives after re-calling the 5' RACE reads. The record lists 400,000 to 500,000 distinct CDR3 sequences, of which the ten most abundant hold 6% to 9.5%. Looked up from germline, CDR1 is SGHRS and CDR2 is YFSETQ. The CDR3 runs to 16 residues. With regard to this clonotype: Its antigen is not identified.

The study, taken as a whole, reports: Leadership of the CD3+CD56-NKG2C+ fraction also belonged to these clonotypes in a few donors.

The sample comprised blood T cells: a sorted CD56 or NKG2C T cell subset, CD4+ or CD8+ T cells, or bulk PBMC T cells (not recorded which). This chain joins TRBV5-1 and TRBJ2-1. The receptor's source is a woman aged 18 to 75 in good health. The CDR3 sequence is CASSLVLSSSYNEQFF.